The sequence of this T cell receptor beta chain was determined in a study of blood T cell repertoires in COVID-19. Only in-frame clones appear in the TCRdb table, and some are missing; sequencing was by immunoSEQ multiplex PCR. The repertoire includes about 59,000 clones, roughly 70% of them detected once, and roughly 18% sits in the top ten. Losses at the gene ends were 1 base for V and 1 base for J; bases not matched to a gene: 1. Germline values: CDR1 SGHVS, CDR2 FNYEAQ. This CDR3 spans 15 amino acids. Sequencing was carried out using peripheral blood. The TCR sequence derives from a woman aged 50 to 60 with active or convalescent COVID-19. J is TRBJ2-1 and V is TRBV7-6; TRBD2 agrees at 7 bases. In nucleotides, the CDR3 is TGTGCCAGCAGCTTAGAGCGGGGATCCTACAATGAGCAGTTCTTC. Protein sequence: CASSLERGSYNEQFF.